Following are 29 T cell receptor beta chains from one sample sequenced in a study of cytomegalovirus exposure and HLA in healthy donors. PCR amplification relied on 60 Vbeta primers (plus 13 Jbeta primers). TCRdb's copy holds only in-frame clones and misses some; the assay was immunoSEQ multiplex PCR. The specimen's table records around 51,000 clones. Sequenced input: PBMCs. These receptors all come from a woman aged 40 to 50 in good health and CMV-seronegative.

CDR3 sequence (DNA): TGTGCCAGTAGTGGGGGCCCCCGGCACGACTATGGCTACACCTTC. It translates to CASSGGPRHDYGYTF. V usage is TRBV19 and J usage is TRBJ1-2, with a tentative D call TRBD1 (6 bases). The germline V gene encodes CDR1 LNHDA and CDR2 SQIVND (reference sequence). CDR3 size: 15 residues. Deletions cut 5 bases from V and 3 bases from J, with 16 bases between.

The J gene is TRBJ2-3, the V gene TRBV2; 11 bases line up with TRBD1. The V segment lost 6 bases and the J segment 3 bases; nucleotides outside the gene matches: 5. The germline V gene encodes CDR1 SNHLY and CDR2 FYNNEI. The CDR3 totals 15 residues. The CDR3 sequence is CASRPDRGRTDTQYF. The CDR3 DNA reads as TGTGCCAGCAGACCGGACAGGGGGCGAACAGATACGCAGTATTTT.

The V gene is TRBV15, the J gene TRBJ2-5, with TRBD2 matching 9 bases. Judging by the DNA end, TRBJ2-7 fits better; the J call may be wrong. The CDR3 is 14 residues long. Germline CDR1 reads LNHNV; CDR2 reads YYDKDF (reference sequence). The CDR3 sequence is CATSYTSGSYEQYF. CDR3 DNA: TGTGCCACCAGCTATACTAGCGGGTCCTACGAGCAGTACTTC.

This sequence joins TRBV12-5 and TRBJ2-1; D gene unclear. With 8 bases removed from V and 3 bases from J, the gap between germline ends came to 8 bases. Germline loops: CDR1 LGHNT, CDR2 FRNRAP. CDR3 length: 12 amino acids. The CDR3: CASIGGYNEQFF. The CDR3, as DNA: TGTGCTAGTATCGGCGGCTACAATGAGCAGTTCTTC.

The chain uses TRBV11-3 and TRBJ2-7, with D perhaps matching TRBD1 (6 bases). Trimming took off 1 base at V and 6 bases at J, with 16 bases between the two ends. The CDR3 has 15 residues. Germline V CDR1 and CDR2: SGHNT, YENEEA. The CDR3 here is CASSLVSRGYGEQYF. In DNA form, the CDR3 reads TGTGCCAGCAGCTTAGTGTCAAGGGGGTATGGCGAGCAGTACTTC. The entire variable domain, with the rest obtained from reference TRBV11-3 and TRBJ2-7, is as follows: EAGVVQSPRYKIIEKKQPVAFWCNPISGHNTLYWYLQNLGQGPELLIRYENEEAVDDSQLPKDRFSAERLKGVDSTLKIQPAELGDSAVYLCASSLVSRGYGEQYFGPGTRLTVT.

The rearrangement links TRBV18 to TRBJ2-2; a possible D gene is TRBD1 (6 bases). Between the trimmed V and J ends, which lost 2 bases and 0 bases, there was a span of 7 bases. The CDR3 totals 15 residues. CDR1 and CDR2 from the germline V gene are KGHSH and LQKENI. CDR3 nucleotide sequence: TGTGCCAGCTCACCAAGACAGGCGAACACCGGGGAGCTGTTTTTT. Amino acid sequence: CASSPRQANTGELFF. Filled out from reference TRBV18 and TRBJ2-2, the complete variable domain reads NAGVMQNPRHLVRRRGQEARLRCSPMKGHSHVYWYRQLPEEGLKFMVYLQKENIIDESGMPKERFSAEFPKEGPSILRIQQVVRGDSAAYFCASSPRQANTGELFFGEGSRLTVL.

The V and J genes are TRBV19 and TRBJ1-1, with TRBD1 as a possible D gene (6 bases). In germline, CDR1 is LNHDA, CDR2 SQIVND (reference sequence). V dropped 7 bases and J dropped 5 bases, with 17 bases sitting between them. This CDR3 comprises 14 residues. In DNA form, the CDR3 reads TGTGCCAGTACTCGCCGAGGGGGGGGTACTGAAGCTTTCTTT. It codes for CASTRRGGGTEAFF.

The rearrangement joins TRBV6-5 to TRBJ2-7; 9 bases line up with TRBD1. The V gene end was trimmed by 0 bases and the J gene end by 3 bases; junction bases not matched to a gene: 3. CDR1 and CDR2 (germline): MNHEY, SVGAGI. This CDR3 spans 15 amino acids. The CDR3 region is CASSYSGQGGYEQYF. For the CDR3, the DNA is TGTGCCAGCAGTTACTCGGGACAGGGAGGCTACGAGCAGTACTTC.

CDR3 amino acids: CSASPIGKLFF. The CDR3 DNA reads as TGCAGTGCTAGCCCCATCGGAAAACTGTTTTTT. The chain combines TRBV20-1 with TRBJ1-4, with unresolved D. Germline lookup yields CDR1 DFQATT and CDR2 SNEGSKA (reference sequence). The CDR3 loop spans 11 amino acids. The germline V and J ends were trimmed by 3 bases and 10 bases, with 9 bases remaining between them.

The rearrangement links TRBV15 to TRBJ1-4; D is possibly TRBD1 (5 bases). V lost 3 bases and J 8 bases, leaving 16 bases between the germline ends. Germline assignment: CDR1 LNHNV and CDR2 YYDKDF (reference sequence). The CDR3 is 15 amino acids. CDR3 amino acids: CATSRHPGFKEKLFF. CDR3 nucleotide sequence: TGTGCCACCAGCAGGCATCCAGGGTTTAAGGAAAAACTGTTTTTT.

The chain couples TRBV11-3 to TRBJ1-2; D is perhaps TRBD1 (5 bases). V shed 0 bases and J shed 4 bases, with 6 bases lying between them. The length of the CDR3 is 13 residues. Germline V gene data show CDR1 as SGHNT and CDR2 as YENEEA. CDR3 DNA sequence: TGTGCCAGCAGCTTAGAAGGGGCCTATGGCTACACCTTC. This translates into CASSLEGAYGYTF.

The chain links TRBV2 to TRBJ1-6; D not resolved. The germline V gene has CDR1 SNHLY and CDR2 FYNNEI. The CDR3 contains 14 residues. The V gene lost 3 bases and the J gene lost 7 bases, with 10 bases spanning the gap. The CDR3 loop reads CASSERESNSPLHF. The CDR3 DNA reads TGTGCCAGCAGTGAGAGGGAGTCCAATTCACCCCTCCACTTT.

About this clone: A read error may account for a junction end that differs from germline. The CDR3 loop reads CASSLAYSTDTQYF. CDR3 coding DNA: TGTGCCAGCAGCCTAGCTTATAGCACAGATACGCAGTATTTT. The rearrangement joins TRBV7-9 to TRBJ2-3; D may be TRBD2 (5 bases). There are 14 residues in the CDR3. CDR1 SEHNR and CDR2 FQNEAQ come from the germline V gene (reference sequence). The full variable domain, completed using reference TRBV7-9 and TRBJ2-3, is DTGVSQNPRHKITKRGQNVTFRCDPISEHNRLYWYRQTLGQGPEFLTYFQNEAQLEKSRLLSDRFSAERPKGSFSTLEIQRTEQGDSAMYLCASSLAYSTDTQYFGPGTRLTVL.

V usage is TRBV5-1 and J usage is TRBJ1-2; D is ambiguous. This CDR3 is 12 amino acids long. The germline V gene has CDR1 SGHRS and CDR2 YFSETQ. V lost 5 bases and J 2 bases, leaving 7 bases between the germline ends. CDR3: CASSSGNYGYTF. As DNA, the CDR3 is TGCGCCAGCAGTTCCGGGAACTATGGCTACACCTTC.

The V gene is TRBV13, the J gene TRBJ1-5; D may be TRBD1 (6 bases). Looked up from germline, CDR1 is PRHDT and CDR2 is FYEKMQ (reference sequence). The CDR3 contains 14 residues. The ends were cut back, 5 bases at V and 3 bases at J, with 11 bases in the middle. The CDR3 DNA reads TGTGCCAGCAGCCGTAACAGGGCCAATCAGCCCCAGCATTTT. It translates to CASSRNRANQPQHF.

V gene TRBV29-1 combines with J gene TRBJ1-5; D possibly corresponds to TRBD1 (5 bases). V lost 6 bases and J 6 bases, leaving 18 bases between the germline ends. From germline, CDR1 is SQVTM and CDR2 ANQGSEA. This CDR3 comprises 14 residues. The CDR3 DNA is TGCAGCGTCCCGGACACCCAAGAAGGTCAGCCCCAGCATTTT. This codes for CSVPDTQEGQPQHF.

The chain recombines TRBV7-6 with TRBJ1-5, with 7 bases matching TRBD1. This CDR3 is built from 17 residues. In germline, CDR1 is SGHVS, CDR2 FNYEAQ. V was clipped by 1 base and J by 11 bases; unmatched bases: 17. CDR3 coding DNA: TGTGCCAGCAGCTTAGAATCTACAGGGTGGGGGCAGGGGGCCCAGCATTTT. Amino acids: CASSLESTGWGQGAQHF.

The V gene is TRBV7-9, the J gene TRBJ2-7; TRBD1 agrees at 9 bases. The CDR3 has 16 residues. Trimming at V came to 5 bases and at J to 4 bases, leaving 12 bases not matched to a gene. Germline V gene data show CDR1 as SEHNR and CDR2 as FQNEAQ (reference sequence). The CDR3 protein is CASSRDPGQGPYEQYF. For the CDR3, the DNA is TGTGCCAGCAGCCGAGATCCGGGACAGGGTCCGTACGAGCAGTACTTC.

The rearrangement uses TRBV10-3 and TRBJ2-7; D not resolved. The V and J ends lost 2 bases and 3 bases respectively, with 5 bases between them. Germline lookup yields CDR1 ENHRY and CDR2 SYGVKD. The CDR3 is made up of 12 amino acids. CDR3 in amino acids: CAISETVYEQYF. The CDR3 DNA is TGTGCCATCAGTGAGACAGTCTACGAGCAGTACTTC.

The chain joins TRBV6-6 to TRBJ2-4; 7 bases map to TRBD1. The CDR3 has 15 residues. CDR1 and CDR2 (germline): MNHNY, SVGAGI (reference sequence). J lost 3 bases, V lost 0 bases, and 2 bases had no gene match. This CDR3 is CASSYSGTDKNIQYF. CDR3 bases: TGTGCCAGCAGTTACTCTGGGACAGACAAAAACATTCAGTACTTC.

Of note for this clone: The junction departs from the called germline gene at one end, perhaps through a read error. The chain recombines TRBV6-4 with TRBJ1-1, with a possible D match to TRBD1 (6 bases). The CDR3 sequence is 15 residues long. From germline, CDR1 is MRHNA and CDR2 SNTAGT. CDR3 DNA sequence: TGTGCCACCCTAAGACAGGTAGATTCGAACACTGAAGATTTCTTT. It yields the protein CATLRQVDSNTEDFF.

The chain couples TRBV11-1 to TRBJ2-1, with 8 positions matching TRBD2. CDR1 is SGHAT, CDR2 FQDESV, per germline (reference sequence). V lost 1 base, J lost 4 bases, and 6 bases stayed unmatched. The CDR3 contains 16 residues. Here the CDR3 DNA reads TGTGCCAGCAGCTTAGTCGGGACTAGTCGGTACAATGAGCAGTTCTTC. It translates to CASSLVGTSRYNEQFF.

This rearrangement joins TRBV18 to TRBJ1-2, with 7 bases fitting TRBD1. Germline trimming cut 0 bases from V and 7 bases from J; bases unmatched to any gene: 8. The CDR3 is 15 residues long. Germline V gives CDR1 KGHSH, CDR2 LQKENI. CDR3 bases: TGTGCCAGCTCACCACCCGACAGGGTGAAGTTTGGCTACACCTTC. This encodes CASSPPDRVKFGYTF.

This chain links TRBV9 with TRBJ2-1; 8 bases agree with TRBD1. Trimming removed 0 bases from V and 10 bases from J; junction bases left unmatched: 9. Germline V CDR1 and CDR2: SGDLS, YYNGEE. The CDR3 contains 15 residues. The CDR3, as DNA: TGTGCCAGCAGCGTAGCGGACAGGGAAACCGAGGAGCAGTTCTTC. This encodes CASSVADRETEEQFF.

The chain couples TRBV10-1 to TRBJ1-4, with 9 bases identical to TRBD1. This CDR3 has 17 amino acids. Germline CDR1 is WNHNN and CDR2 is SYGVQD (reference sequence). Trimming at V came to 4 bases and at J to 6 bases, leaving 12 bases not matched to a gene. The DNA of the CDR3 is TGCGCCAGCAGTGGCCCGTCCCGGGACAGGGAGGATGAAAAACTGTTTTTT. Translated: CASSGPSRDREDEKLFF.

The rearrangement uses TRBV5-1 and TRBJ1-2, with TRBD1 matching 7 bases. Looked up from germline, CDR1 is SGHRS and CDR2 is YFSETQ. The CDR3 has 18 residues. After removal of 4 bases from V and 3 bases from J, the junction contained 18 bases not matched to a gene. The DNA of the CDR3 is TGCGCCAGCAGCCCCGGGACCGGGACAGCCTTAGGTGACTATGGCTACACCTTC. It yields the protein CASSPGTGTALGDYGYTF.

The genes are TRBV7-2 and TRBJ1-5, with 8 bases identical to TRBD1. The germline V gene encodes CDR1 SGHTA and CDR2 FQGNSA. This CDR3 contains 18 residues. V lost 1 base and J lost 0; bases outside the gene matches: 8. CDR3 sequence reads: CASSLVQGAGYSNQPQHF. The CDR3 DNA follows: TGTGCCAGCAGCTTAGTTCAGGGGGCGGGGTATAGCAATCAGCCCCAGCATTTT.

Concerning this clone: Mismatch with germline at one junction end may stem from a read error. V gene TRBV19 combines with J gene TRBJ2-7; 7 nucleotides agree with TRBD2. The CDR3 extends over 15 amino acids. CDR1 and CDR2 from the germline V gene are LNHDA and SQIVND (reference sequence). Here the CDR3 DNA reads TGTGCCAGTAGTATAGACCACGGGACTACCTACGGGCAGTACTTC. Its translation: CASSIDHGTTYGQYF. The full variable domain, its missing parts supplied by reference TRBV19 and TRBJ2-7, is DGGITQSPKYLFRKEGQNVTLSCEQNLNHDAMYWYRQDPGQGLRLIYYSQIVNDFQKGDIAEGYSVSREKKESFPLTVTSAQKNPTAFYLCASSIDHGTTYGQYFGPGTRLTVT.

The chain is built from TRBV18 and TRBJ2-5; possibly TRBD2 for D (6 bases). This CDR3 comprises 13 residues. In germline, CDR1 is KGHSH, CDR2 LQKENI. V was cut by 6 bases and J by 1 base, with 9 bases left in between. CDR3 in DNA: TGTGCCAGCTCTTCGGGGGTCCAAGAGACCCAGTACTTC. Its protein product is CASSSGVQETQYF.